One T cell receptor beta chain is described in this entry. Its target is not known. The sample comes from a study of T cell responses to AZD1222 COVID-19 vaccine. As for the study in general: It was second doses at about 4 or about 12 weeks that were pooled. Study-level results: Donors were largely white British and mainly female; clonal diversity was possibly underestimated. There were repertoire samples only from the period after the peak T cell response. Among those given AZD1222, only 5 to 7 were seropositive at baseline.

Trimming left V 6 bases short and J 0 bases short, with 12 bases between. Germline CDR1 is MNHNY and CDR2 is SVGAGI (reference sequence). The CDR3 runs to 16 residues. Profiled with immunoSEQ multiplex PCR; TCRdb holds only in-frame clones, not every one. In the table there are over 100,000 clones, 75% to 90% of which are singletons. V and J are TRBV6-6 and TRBJ1-6; TRBD1 might be the D (5 bases). This TCR was recovered from an adult in good health. Sequences were derived from peripheral blood, sampled on day 0 of AZD1222 vaccination. The CDR3 region has the DNA TGTGCCAGCAGGCGGGGCCCAAACTCCTATAATTCACCCCTCCACTTT. It translates to CASRRGPNSYNSPLHF.